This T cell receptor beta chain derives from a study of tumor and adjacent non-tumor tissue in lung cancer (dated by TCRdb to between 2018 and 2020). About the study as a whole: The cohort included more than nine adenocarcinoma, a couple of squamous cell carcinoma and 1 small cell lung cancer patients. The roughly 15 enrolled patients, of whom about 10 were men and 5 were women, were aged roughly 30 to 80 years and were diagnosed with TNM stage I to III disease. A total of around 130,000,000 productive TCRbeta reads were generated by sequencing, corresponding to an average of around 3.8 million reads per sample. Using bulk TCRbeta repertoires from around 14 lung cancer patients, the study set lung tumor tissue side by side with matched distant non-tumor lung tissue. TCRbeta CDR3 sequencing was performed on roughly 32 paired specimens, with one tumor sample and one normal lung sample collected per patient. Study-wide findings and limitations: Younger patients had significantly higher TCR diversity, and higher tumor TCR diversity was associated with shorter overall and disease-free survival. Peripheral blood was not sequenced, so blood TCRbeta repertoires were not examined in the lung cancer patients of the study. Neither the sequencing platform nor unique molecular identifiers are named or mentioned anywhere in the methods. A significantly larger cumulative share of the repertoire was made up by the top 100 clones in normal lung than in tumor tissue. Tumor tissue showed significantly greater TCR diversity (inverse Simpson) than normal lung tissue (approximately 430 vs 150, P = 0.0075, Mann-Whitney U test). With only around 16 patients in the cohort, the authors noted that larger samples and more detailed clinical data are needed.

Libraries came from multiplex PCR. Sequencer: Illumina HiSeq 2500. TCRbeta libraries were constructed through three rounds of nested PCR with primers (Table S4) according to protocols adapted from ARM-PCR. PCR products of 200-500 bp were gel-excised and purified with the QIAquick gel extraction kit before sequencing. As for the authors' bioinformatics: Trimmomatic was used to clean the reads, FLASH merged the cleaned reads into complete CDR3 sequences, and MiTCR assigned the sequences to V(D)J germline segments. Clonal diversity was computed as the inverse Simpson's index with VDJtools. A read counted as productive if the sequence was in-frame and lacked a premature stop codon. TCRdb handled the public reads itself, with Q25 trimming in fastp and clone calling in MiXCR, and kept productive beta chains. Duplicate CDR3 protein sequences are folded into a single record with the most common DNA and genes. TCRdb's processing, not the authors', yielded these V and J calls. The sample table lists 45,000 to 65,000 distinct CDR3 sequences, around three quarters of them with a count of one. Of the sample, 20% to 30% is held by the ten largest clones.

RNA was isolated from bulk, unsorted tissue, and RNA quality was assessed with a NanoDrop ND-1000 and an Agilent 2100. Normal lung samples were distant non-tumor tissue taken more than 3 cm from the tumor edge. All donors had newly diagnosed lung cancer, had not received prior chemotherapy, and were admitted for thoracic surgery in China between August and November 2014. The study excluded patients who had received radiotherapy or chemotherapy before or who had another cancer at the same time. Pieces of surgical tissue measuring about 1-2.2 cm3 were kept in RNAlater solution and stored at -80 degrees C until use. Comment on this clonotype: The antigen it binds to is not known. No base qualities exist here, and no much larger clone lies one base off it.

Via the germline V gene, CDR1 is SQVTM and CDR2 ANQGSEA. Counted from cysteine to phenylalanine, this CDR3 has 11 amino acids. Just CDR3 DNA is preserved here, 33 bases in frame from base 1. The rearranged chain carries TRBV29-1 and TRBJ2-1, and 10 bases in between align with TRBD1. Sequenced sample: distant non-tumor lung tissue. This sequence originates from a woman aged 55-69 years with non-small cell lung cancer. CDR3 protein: CIYRTGGEQFF. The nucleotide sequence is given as TGCATCTACCGGACAGGGGGAGAGCAGTTCTTC.